This T cell receptor beta chain is drawn from a study of blood T cell repertoires in COVID-19. The overall study: T cells, B-cell-depleted T cells, or PBMCs supplied cDNA or gDNA.

This table comes from immunoSEQ multiplex PCR, and its TCRdb copy is limited to in-frame clones, with some not included. This sample carries 200,000 or so clones, approximately 88% of them seen once, and the ten largest clones take roughly 2.4%. This clone was seen once. Residents of about two dozen US areas, aged roughly 18 to 89 years, made up the participants. This receptor was identified in a woman aged 40 to 49 with acute COVID-19. Sequenced: PBMCs or T cells enriched from blood (not recorded which).

CDR3 DNA sequence: TGCAGCGTTGGGCAGGTTGGACAGGGACCGTATGGCTACACCTTC. This gives the protein CSVGQVGQGPYGYTF. The chain uses TRBV29-1 and TRBJ1-2; 8 nucleotides match TRBD1. Losses at the gene ends were 4 bases for V and 5 bases for J; bases not matched to a gene: 12. Germline CDR1 and CDR2: SQVTM and ANQGSEA. The CDR3 extends over 15 amino acids.